Listed below are T cell receptor beta chains from one sample, sequenced in a study of blood T cell repertoires in COVID-19. TCRdb's table, derived via immunoSEQ multiplex PCR, lists solely in-frame clones and lacks some. The sample has around 240,000 clones, approximately 85% seen once; the top ten hold 0.98%. Sequencing used peripheral blood. The source of these receptors is a man aged 35 to 55 with acute or convalescent COVID-19. The CDR3 runs from the conserved cysteine through the conserved F or W. The D gene is left open where the match is weak. A row's size may be missing; if present it is once, few, many or a size class.

CDR3 protein,CDR3 DNA,D gene,J gene,V gene,clone size
CASSELNSPLHF,TGCGCCAGCTCGGAGCTCAATTCACCCCTCCACTTT,NA,TRBJ1-6,TRBV5-1,NA
CASRGGATGAETQYF,TGTGCCAGCAGGGGTGGGGCTACCGGTGCGGAGACCCAGTACTTC,NA,TRBJ2-5,TRBV2,NA
CASSQSGSNQPQHF,TGTGCCAGCAGCCAGTCAGGTAGCAATCAGCCCCAGCATTTT,NA,TRBJ1-5,TRBV7-6,NA
CASSEVANTEAFF,TGCGCCAGCAGTGAGGTGGCGAACACTGAAGCTTTCTTT,NA,TRBJ1-1,TRBV10-2,NA
CASSDTYMDSGSYNEQFF,TGTGCCAGCAGTGACACATACATGGACTCTGGATCCTACAATGAGCAGTTCTTC,NA,TRBJ2-1,TRBV25-1,NA
CASSLEAGTNTGELFF,TGTGCCAGCAGCTTAGAGGCGGGGACTAACACCGGGGAGCTGTTTTTT,NA,TRBJ2-2,TRBV7-6,NA
CASNRLAEETQYF,TGTGCCAGCAATCGACTAGCGGAAGAGACCCAGTACTTC,TRBD2,TRBJ2-5,TRBV7-9,NA
CATSRGGGQEDTQYF,TGTGCCACCAGCAGAGGGGGGGGGCAGGAAGATACGCAGTATTTT,NA,TRBJ2-3,TRBV15,NA
CASRQTGGAEKLFF,TGTGCCAGCAGACAAACAGGGGGGGCGGAAAAACTGTTTTTT,TRBD1,TRBJ1-4,TRBV6-5,NA
CASSSRDPTDTQYF,TGTGCCAGCAGCTCCCGGGATCCCACAGATACGCAGTATTTT,NA,TRBJ2-3,TRBV11-2,once
CASSPTWGDRGGYGYTF,TGTGCCAGCAGCCCTACTTGGGGGGACAGGGGAGGCTATGGCTACACCTTC,TRBD1,TRBJ1-2,TRBV7-9,NA
CASSQDRVSGYTF,TGTGCCAGCAGCCAGGACAGGGTCTCTGGCTACACCTTC,TRBD1,TRBJ1-2,TRBV12-3/TRBV12-4,NA
CASSLDRVGYTF,TGCGCCAGCAGCTTGGACAGGGTTGGCTACACCTTC,NA,TRBJ1-2,TRBV5-1,NA
CASSLSQGAYYGYTF,TGTGCCAGCAGTTTATCGCAGGGGGCCTACTATGGCTACACCTTC,TRBD1,TRBJ1-2,TRBV27,NA
CASSQGPVSYEQYF,TGCGCCAGCAGCCAAGGTCCCGTTTCCTACGAGCAGTACTTC,NA,TRBJ2-7,TRBV4-1,NA
CATSDPDREYEQYF,TGTGCCACCAGTGATCCCGACAGGGAATACGAGCAGTACTTC,TRBD1,TRBJ2-7,TRBV24-1,few
CASRARYGYTF,TGTGCCAGCAGAGCGCGCTATGGCTACACCTTC,NA,TRBJ1-2,TRBV2,NA
CASSLTGVWDEQFF,TGTGCCAGCAGTTTGACAGGGGTTTGGGATGAGCAGTTCTTC,TRBD1,TRBJ2-1,TRBV28,NA
CASRDTKGDYGYTF,TGTGCCAGCAGGGACACCAAAGGAGACTATGGCTACACCTTC,NA,TRBJ1-2,TRBV5-4,NA
CASSQQGSGNTIYF,TGTGCCAGCAGTCAACAGGGCTCTGGAAACACCATATATTTT,NA,TRBJ1-3,TRBV7-9,NA
CASVLSQGGTEAFF,TGTGCCAGCGTTTTGTCGCAGGGAGGCACTGAAGCTTTCTTT,NA,TRBJ1-1,TRBV6-5,NA
CATSRTGTYNSPLHF,TGTGCCACCAGCAGGACAGGGACCTATAATTCACCCCTCCACTTT,TRBD1,TRBJ1-6,TRBV15,NA
CASSSTYNEQFF,TGTGCCAGCAGTTCCACCTACAATGAGCAGTTCTTC,NA,TRBJ2-1,TRBV6-5,few
CASSAGTSGATYNEQFF,TGTGCCAGCAGTGCCGGGACTAGCGGGGCGACTTACAATGAGCAGTTCTTC,TRBD2,TRBJ2-1,TRBV2,NA
CASGGTGDQPQHF,TGTGCCTCCGGGGGGACAGGGGATCAGCCCCAGCATTTT,TRBD1,TRBJ1-5,TRBV27,NA
CASGSGTLNEKLFF,TGTGCCAGCGGGTCCGGGACATTGAATGAAAAACTGTTTTTT,NA,TRBJ1-4,TRBV27,once
CASSRHSGGGYEQYF,TGTGCCAGCAGCCGTCATAGCGGGGGGGGCTACGAGCAGTACTTC,TRBD2,TRBJ2-7,TRBV5-8,NA
CASTIRQGGLGEQYF,TGCGCCAGCACTATCAGGCAGGGAGGCTTGGGCGAGCAGTACTTC,NA,TRBJ2-7,TRBV10-2,once
CASSHGQGTEAFF,TGTGCCAGCAGCCATGGACAGGGTACTGAAGCTTTCTTT,TRBD1,TRBJ1-1,TRBV3-1/TRBV3-2,NA
CASSYRSGGGNTGELFF,TGTGCCAGCAGTTACCGTTCGGGCGGGGGGAACACCGGGGAGCTGTTTTTT,TRBD2,TRBJ2-2,TRBV6-2/TRBV6-3,NA
CSDRDRANYGYTF,TGCAGCGACCGGGACAGAGCTAACTATGGCTACACCTTC,TRBD1,TRBJ1-2,TRBV29-1,NA
CASHPTGNWETQYF,TGTGCCAGCCACCCGACAGGGAATTGGGAGACCCAGTACTTC,TRBD1,TRBJ2-5,TRBV11-2,NA
CASSVTGGTTEAFF,TGTGCCAGTAGTGTAACAGGGGGCACCACTGAAGCTTTCTTT,TRBD1,TRBJ1-1,TRBV19,few
CASSERGGSYNEQFF,TGTGCCAGCAGTGAGCGGGGGGGGTCCTACAATGAGCAGTTCTTC,TRBD2,TRBJ2-1,TRBV2,NA
CASSLNRATHEQYF,TGTGCCAGCAGTTTAAACAGGGCAACCCACGAGCAGTACTTC,NA,TRBJ2-7,TRBV28,NA
CASSLTGNDYEQYF,TGTGCCAGCAGCCTGACAGGGAACGACTACGAGCAGTACTTC,TRBD1,TRBJ2-7,TRBV7-9,NA
CASSSRDGGYEQYF,TGTGCCAGCAGCTCCCGGGACGGGGGCTACGAGCAGTACTTC,NA,TRBJ2-7,TRBV7-9,few
CASSPSWGVDIQYF,TGTGCCAGCAGCCCCTCGTGGGGGGTAGACATTCAGTACTTC,NA,TRBJ2-4,TRBV27,once
CASSHTREAGELFF,TGTGCCAGCAGCCATACTCGCGAGGCCGGGGAGCTGTTTTTT,NA,TRBJ2-2,TRBV4-2,NA
CASKRGPDTGELFF,TGTGCCAGTAAGAGGGGGCCGGACACCGGGGAGCTGTTTTTT,TRBD1,TRBJ2-2,TRBV19,few
CASSLGGSSETQYF,TGTGCCAGCAGCTTGGGGGGAAGTAGCGAGACCCAGTACTTC,NA,TRBJ2-5,TRBV11-3,NA